This TCR beta chain came from a study of T-cell reconstitution after alpha-beta-depleted transplantation in children. A TCRbeta library incorporating unique molecular identifiers was prepared. One entry per CDR3 protein, called by TCRdb with MiXCR from the PCR reads. Found here are about 640,000 distinct CDR3 sequences, roughly 17% of them singletons; the top ten hold approximately 1%. A few counts support this clonotype. The CDR3 is 15 amino acids. From germline, CDR1 is SGHTA and CDR2 FQGTGA. The V segment lost 3 bases and the J segment 5 bases; nucleotides outside the gene matches: 10. The source material was PBMCs from the stem cell graft donor, sampled from the stem cell graft. The rearrangement joins TRBV7-3 to TRBJ2-7, with TRBD1 matching 7 bases. This TCR came from a human donor who donated a stem cell graft to a child with acute myeloid leukemia. The CDR3 protein is CASSFRNRGRNEQYF. The CDR3, as DNA: TGTGCCAGCAGCTTTAGGAACAGGGGTCGGAACGAGCAGTACTTC.